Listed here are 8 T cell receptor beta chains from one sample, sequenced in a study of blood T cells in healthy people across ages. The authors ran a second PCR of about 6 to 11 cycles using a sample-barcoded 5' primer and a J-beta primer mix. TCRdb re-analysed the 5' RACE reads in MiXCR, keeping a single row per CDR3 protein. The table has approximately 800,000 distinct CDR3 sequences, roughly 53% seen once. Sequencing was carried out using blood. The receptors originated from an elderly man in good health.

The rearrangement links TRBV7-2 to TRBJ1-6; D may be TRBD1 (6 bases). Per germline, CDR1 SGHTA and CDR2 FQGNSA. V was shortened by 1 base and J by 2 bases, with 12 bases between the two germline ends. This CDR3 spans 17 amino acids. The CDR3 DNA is TGTGCCAGCAGCTTAGTTCCCAACAGGGCCTATAATTCACCCCTCCACTTT. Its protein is CASSLVPNRAYNSPLHF.

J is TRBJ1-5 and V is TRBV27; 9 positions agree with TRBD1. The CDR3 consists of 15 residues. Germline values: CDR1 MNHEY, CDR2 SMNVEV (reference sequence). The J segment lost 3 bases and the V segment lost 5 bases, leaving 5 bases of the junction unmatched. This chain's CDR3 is CASSPRDRANQPQHF. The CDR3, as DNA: TGTGCCAGCAGTCCGAGGGACAGGGCCAATCAGCCCCAGCATTTT.

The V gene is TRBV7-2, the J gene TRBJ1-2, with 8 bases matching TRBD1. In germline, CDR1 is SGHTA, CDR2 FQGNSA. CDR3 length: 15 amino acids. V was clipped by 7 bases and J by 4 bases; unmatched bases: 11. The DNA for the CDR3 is TGTGCCAGCATCGAAGGGACAGGCCGTCTCTATGGCTACACCTTC. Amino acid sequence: CASIEGTGRLYGYTF.

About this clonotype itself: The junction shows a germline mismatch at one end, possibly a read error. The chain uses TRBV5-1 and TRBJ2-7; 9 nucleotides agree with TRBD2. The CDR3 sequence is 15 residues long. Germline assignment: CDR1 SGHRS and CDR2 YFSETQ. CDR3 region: CASSFPAGGVHEQHF. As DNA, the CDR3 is TGCGCCAGCAGCTTTCCGGCGGGAGGGGTCCACGAGCAGCACTTC. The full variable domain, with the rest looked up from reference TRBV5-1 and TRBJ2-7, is KAGVTQTPRYLIKTRGQQVTLSCSPISGHRSVSWYQQTPGQGLQFLFEYFSETQRNKGNFPGRFSGRQFSNSRSEMNVSTLELGDSALYLCASSFPAGGVHEQHFGPGTRLTVT.

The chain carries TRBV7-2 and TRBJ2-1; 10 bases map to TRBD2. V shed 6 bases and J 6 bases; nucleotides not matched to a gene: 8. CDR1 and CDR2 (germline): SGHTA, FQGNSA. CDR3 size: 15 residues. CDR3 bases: TGTGCCAGCAGTCCGAGCGGGAGGGTAAGCAATGAGCAGTTCTTC. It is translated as CASSPSGRVSNEQFF.

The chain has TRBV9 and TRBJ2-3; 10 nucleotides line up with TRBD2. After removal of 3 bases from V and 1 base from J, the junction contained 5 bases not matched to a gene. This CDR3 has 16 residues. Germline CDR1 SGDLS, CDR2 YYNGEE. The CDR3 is CASSASGLARTDTQYF. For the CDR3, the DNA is TGTGCCAGCAGCGCGTCGGGACTAGCGCGCACAGATACGCAGTATTTT.

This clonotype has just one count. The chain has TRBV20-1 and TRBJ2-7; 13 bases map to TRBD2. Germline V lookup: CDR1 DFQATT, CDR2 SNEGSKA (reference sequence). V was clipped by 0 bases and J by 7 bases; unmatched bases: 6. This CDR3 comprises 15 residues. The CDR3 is CSARDGTSGMWEQYF. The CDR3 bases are TGCAGTGCTAGAGATGGGACTAGCGGGATGTGGGAGCAGTACTTC.

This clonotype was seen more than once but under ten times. The CDR3: CASSPQGLGNEQFF. The CDR3 DNA reads as TGTGCCAGCAGCCCCCAGGGGCTTGGCAATGAGCAGTTCTTC. This chain uses TRBV11-3 with TRBJ2-1; maybe TRBD1 (6 bases). Germline CDR1 SGHNT, CDR2 YENEEA. CDR3 length: 14 amino acids. V was cut by 5 bases and J by 6 bases, with 14 bases left in between.